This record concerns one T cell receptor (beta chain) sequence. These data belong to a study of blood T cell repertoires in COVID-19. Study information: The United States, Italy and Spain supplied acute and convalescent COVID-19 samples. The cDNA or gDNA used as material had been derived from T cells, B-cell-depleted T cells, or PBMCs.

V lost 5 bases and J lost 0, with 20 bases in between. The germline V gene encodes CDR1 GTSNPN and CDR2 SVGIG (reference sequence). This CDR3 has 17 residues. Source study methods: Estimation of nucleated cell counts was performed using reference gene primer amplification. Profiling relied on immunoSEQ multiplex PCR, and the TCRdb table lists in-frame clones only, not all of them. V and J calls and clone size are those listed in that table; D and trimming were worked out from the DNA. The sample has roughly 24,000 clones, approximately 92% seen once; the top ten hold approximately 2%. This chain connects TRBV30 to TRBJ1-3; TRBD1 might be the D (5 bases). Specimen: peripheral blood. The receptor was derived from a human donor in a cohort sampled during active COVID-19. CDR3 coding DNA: TGTGCCTGGCTACCAATCCCGGGGGTTGACTCTGGAAACACCATATATTTT. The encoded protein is CAWLPIPGVDSGNTIYF.